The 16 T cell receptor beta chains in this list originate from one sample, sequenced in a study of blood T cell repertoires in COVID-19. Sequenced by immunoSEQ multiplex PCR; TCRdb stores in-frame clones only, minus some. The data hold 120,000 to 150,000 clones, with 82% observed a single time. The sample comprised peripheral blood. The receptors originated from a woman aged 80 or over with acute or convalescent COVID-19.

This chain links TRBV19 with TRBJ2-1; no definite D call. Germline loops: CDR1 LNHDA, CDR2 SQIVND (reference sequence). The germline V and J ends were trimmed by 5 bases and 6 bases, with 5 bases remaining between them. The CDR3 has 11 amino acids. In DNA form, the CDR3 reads TGTGCCAGTAGTTTTCGCAATGAGCAGTTCTTC. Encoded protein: CASSFRNEQFF.

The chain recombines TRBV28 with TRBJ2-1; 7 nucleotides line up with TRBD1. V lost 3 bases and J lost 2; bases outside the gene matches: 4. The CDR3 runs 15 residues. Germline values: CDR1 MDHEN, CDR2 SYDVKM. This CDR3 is CASSFPDRTYNEQFF. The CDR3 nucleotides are TGTGCCAGCAGTTTCCCGGACAGGACCTACAATGAGCAGTTCTTC.

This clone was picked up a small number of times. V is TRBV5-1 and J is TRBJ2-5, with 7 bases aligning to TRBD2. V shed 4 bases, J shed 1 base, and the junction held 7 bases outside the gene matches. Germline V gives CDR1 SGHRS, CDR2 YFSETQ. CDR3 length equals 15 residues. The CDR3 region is CASSPGRGGQETQYF. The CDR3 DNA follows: TGCGCCAGCAGCCCGGGGAGGGGAGGCCAAGAGACCCAGTACTTC.

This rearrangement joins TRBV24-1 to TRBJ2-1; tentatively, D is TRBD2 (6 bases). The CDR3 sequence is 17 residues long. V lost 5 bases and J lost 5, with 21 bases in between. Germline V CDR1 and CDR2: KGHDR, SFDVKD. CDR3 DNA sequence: TGTGCCACCAGTGTGGGGCGGGACCGGGATCACCACAATGAGCAGTTCTTC. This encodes CATSVGRDRDHHNEQFF.

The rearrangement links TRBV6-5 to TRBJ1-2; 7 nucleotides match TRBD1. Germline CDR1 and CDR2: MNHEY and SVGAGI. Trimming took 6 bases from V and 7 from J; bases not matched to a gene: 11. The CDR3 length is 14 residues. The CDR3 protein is CASSHDRDRGGYTF. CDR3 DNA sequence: TGTGCCAGCAGCCACGACAGGGACCGGGGTGGCTACACCTTC.

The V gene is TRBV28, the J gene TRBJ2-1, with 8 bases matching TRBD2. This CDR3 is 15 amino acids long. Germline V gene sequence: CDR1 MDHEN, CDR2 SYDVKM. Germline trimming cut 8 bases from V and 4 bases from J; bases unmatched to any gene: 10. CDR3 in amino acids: CASSSGSRGYNEQFF. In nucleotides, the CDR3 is TGTGCCAGCTCGAGCGGGAGTCGAGGGTACAATGAGCAGTTCTTC.

The CDR3 DNA reads as TGTGCCAGCAGCCGGGCAGGGATAAGCACTGAAGCTTTCTTT. Translating gives CASSRAGISTEAFF. The chain combines TRBV5-4 with TRBJ1-1, with D possibly being TRBD1 (5 bases). CDR1 SGHNT and CDR2 YYREEE come from the germline V gene (reference sequence). CDR3 length equals 14 residues. V gave up 4 bases and J gave up 4 bases, with 14 bases separating them.

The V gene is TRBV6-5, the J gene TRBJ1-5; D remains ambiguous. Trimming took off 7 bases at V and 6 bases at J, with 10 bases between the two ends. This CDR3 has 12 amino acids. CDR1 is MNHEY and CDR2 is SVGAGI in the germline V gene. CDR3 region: CASTASGQPQHF. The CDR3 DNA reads TGTGCCAGCACCGCCTCGGGTCAGCCCCAGCATTTT.

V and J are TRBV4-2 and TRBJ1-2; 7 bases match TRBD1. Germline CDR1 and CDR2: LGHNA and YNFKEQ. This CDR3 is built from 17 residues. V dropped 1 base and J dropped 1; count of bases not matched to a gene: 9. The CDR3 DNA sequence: TGTGCCAGCAGCCAAGGACCCGGGACAGCCATTAACTATGGCTACACCTTC. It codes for CASSQGPGTAINYGYTF.

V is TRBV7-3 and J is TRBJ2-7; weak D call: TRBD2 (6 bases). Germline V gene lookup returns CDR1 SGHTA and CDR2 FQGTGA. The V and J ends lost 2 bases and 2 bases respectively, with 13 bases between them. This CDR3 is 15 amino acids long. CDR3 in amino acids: CASSLGPWEAYEQYF. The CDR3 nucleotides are TGTGCCAGCAGCTTAGGGCCCTGGGAGGCCTACGAGCAGTACTTC.

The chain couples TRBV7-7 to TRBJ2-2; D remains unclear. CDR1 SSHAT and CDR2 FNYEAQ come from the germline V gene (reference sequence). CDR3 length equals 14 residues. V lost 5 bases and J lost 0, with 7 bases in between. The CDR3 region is CASSPFSNTGELFF. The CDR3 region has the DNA TGTGCCAGCAGCCCGTTCTCGAACACCGGGGAGCTGTTTTTT.

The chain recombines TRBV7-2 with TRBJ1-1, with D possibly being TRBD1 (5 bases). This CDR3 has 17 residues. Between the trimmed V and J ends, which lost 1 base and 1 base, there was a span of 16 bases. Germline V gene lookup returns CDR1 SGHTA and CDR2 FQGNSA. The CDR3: CASSLGLGLVANTEAFF. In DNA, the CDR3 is TGTGCCAGCAGCTTAGGTCTGGGGCTGGTGGCGAACACTGAAGCTTTCTTT.

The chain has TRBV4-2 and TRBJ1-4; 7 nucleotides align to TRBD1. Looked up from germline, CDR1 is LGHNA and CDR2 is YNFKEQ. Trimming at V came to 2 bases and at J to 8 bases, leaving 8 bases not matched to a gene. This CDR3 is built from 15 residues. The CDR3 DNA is TGTGCCAGCAGCCAAATTGAGGGGGCAGGGGAAAAACTGTTTTTT. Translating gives CASSQIEGAGEKLFF.

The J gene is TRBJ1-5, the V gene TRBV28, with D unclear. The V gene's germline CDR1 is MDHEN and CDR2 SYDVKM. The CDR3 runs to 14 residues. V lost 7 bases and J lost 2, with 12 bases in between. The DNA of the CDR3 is TGTGCCAGCATCCTATCCCTAGGCAATCAGCCCCAGCATTTT. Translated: CASILSLGNQPQHF.

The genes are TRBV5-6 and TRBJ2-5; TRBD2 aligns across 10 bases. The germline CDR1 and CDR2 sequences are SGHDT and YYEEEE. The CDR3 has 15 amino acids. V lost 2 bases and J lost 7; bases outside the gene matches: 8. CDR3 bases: TGTGCCAGCAGCTTAGGAAGCGGGGGGGGTCCGACCCAGTACTTC. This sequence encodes CASSLGSGGGPTQYF.

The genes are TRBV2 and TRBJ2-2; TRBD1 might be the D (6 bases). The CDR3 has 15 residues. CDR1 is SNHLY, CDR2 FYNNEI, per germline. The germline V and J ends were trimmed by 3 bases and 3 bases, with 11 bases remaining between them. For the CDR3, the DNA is TGTGCCAGCAGTGAGGCAGGGGAAGACACCGGGGAGCTGTTTTTT. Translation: CASSEAGEDTGELFF.